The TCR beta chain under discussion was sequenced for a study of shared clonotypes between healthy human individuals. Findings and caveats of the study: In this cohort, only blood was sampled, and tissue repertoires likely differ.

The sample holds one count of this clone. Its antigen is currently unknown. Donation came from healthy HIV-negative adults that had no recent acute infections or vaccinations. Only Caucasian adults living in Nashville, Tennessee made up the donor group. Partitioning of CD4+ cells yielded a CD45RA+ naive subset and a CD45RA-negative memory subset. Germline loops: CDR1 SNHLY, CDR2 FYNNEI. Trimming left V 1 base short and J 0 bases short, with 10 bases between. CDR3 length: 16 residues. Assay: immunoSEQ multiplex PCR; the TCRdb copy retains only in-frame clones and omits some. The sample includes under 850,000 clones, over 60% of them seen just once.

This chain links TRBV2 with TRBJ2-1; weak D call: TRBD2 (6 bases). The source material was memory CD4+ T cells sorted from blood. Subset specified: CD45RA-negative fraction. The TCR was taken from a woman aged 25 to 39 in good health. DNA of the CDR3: TGTGCCAGCAGTGAAGATGGCGGGGACTCCTACAATGAGCAGTTCTTC. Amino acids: CASSEDGGDSYNEQFF.